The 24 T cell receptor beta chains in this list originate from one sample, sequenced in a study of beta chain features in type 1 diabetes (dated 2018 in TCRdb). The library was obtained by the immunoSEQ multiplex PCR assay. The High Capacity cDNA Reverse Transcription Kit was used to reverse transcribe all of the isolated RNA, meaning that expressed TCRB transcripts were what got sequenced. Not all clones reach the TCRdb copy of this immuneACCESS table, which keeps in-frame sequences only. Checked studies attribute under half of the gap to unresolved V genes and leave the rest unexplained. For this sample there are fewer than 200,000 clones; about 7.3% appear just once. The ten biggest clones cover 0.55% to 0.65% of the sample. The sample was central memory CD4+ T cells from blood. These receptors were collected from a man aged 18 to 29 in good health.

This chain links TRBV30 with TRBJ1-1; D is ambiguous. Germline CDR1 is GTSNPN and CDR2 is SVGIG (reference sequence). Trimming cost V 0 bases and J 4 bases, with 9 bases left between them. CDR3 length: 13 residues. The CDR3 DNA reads TGTGCCTGGAGTGTTGAGGGCGGCACTGAAGCTTTCTTT. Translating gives CAWSVEGGTEAFF.

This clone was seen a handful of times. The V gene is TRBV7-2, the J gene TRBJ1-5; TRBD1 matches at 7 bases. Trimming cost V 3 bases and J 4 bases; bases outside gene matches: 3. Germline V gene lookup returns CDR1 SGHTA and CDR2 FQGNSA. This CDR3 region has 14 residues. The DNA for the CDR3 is TGTGCCAGCAGCTTCGACAGGGTTAATCAGCCCCAGCATTTT. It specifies CASSFDRVNQPQHF.

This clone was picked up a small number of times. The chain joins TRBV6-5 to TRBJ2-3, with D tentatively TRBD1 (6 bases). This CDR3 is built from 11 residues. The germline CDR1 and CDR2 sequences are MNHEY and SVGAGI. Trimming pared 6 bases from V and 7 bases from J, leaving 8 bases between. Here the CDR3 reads CASSRGHTQYF. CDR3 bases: TGTGCCAGCAGCAGGGGTCATACGCAGTATTTT.

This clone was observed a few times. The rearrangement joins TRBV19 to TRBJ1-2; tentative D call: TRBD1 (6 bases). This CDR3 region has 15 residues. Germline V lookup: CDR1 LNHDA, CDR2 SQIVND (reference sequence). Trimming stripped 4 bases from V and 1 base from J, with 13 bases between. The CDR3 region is CASSRRQDLNYGYTF. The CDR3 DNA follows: TGTGCCAGTAGTAGGCGACAGGACCTTAACTATGGCTACACCTTC.

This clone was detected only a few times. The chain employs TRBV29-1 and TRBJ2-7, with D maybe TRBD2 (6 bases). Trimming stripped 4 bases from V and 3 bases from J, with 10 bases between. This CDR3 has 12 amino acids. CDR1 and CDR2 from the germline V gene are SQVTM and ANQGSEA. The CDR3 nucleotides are TGCAGCGTTGTTCAGGGACTCTACGAGCAGTACTTC. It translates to CSVVQGLYEQYF.

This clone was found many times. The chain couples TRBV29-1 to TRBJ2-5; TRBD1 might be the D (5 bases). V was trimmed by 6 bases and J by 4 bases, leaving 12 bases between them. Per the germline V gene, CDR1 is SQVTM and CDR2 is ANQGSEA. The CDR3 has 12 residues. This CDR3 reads CSVPKGSETQYF. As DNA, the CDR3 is TGCAGCGTACCGAAGGGGTCAGAGACCCAGTACTTC. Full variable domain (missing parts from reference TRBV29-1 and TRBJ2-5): SAVISQKPSRDICQRGTSLTIQCQVDSQVTMMFWYRQQPGQSLTLIATANQGSEATYESGFVIDKFPISRPNLTFSTLTVSNMSPEDSSIYLCSVPKGSETQYFGPGTRLLVL.

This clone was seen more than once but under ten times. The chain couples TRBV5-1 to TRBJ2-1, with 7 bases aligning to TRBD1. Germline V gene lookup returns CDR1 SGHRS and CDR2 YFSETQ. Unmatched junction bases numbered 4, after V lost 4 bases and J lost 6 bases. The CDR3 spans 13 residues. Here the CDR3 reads CASSVQGSNEQFF. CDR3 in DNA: TGCGCCAGCAGCGTACAGGGGTCCAATGAGCAGTTCTTC.

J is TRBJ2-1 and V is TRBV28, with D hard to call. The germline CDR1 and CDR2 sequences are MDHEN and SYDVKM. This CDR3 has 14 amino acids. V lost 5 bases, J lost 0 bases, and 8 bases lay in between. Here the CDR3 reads CASSLRSSYNEQFF. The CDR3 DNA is TGTGCCAGCAGTCTAAGGAGCTCCTACAATGAGCAGTTCTTC.

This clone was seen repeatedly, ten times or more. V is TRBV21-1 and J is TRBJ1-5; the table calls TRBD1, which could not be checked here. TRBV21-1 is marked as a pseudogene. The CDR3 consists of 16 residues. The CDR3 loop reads CASSMGQGRMDQPQHF. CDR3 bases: TGTGCCAGCAGCATGGGACAGGGGAGGATGGATCAGCCCCAGCATTTT.

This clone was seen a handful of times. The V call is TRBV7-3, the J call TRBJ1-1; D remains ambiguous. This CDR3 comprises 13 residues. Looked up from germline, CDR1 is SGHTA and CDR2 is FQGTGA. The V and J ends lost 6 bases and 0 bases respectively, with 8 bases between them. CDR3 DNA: TGTGCCAGCAGTTCCCTAATGAACACTGAAGCTTTCTTT. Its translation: CASSSLMNTEAFF.

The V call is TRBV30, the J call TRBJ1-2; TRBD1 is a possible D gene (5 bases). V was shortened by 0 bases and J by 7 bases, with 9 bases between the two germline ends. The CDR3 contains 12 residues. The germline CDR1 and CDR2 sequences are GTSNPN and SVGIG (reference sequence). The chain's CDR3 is CAWSVGGSGYTF. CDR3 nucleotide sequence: TGTGCCTGGAGTGTTGGGGGGTCTGGCTACACCTTC.

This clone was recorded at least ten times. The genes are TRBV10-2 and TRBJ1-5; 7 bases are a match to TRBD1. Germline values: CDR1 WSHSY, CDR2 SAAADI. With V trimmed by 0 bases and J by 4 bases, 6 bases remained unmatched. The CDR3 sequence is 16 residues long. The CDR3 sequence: CASSESVGGRNQPQHF. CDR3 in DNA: TGCGCCAGCAGTGAGTCGGTAGGGGGCAGGAATCAGCCCCAGCATTTT.

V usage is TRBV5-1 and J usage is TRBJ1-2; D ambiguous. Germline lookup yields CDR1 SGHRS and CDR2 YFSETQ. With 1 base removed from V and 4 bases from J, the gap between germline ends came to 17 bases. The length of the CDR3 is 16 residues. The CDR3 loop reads CASSLNVRPGGYGYTF. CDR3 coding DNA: TGCGCCAGCAGCTTGAACGTAAGGCCCGGAGGCTATGGCTACACCTTC.

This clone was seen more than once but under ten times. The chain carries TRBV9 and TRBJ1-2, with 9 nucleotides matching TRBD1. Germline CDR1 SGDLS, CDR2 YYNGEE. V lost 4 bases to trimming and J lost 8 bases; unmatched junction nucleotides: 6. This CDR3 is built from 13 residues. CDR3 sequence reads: CASSTRTGEGYTF. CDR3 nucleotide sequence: TGTGCCAGCAGCACGCGGACAGGGGAGGGCTACACCTTC.

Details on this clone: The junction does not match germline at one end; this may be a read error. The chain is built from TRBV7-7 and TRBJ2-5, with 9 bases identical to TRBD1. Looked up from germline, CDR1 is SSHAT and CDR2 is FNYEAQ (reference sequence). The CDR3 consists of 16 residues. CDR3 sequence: CASSPPGQGFQETQYF. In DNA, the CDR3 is TGTGCTAGCAGCCCCCCGGGACAGGGATTCCAAGAGACCCAGTACTTC.

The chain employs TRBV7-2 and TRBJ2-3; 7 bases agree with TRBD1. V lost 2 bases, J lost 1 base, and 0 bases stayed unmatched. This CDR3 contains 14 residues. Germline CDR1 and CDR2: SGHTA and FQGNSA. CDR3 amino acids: CASSLTGGTDTQYF. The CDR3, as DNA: TGTGCCAGCAGCTTAACAGGGGGCACAGATACGCAGTATTTT.

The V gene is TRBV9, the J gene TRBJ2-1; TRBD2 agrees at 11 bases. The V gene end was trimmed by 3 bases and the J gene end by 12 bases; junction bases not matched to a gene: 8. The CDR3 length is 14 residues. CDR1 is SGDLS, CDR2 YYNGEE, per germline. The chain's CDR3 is CASSEIAGGLVQFF. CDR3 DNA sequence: TGTGCCAGCAGCGAGATAGCGGGGGGGCTTGTGCAGTTCTTC.

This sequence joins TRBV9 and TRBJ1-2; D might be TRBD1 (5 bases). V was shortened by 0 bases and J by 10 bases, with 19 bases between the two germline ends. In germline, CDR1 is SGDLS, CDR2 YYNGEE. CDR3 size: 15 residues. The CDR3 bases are TGTGCCAGCAGCGTAGGGTTCGCGGGGGGTTTTGACTACACCTTC. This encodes CASSVGFAGGFDYTF.

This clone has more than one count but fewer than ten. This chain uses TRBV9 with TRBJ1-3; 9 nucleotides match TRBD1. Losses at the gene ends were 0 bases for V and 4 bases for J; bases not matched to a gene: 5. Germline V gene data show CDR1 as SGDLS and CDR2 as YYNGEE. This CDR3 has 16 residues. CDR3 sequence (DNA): TGTGCCAGCAGCGTAGGGGGACAGGGATCAGGAAACACCATATATTTT. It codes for CASSVGGQGSGNTIYF.

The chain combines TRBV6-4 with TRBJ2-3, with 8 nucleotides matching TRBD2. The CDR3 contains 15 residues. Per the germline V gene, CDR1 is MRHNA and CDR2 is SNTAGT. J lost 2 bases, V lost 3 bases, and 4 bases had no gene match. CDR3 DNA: TGTGCCAGCAGTGAACAAGCGGGGGCCACAGATACGCAGTATTTT. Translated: CASSEQAGATDTQYF.

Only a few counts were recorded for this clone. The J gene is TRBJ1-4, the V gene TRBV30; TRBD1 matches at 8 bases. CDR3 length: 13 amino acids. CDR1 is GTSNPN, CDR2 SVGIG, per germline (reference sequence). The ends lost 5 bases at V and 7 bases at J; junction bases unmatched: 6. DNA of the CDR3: TGTGCCTGGGGCCCACAGGGGGTTGAAAAACTGTTTTTT. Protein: CAWGPQGVEKLFF.

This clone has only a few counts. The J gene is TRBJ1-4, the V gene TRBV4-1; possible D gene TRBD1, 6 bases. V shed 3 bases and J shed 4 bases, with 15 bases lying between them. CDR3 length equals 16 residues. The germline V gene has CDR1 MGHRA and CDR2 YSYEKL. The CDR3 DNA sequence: TGCGCCAGCAGCCAGGGTTCGACAGGCCGTAATGAAAAACTGTTTTTT. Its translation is CASSQGSTGRNEKLFF.

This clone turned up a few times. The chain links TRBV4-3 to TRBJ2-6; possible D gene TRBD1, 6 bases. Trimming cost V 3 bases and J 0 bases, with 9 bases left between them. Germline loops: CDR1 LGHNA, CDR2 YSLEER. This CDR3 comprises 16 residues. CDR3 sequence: CASSHGQNSGANVLTF. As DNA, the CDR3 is TGCGCCAGCAGCCACGGACAGAACTCTGGGGCCAACGTCCTGACTTTC.

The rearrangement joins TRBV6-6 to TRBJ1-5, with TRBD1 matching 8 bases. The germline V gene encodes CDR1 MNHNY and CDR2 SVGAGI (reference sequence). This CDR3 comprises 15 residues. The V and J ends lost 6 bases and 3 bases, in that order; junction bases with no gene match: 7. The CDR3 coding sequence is TGTGCCAGCAGCGTGGACAGGGAGGACAATCAGCCCCAGCATTTT. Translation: CASSVDREDNQPQHF.